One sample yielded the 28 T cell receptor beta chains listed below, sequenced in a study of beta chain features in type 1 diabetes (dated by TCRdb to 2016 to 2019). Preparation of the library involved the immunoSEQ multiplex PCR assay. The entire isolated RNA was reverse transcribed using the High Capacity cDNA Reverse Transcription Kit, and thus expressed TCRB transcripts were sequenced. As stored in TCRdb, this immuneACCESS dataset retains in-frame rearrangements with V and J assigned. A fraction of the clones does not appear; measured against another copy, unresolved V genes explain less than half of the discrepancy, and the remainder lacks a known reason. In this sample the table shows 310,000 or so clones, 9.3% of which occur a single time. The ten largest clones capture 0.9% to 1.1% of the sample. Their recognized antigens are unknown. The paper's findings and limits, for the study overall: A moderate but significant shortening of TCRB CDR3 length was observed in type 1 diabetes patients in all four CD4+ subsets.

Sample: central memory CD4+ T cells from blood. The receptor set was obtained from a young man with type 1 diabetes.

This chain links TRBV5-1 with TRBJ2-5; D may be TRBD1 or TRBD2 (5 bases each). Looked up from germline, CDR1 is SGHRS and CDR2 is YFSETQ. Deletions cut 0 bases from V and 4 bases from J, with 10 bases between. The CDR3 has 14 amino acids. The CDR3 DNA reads TGCGCCAGCAGCTTGGTTCCAGGGACAGAGACCCAGTACTTC. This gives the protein CASSLVPGTETQYF.

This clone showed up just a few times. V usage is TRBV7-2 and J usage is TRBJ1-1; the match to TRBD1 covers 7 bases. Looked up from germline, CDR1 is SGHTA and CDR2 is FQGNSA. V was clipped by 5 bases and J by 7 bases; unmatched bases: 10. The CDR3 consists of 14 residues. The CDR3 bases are TGTGCCAGCAGCCGACAGGGACAGTGGGGTGAAGCTTTCTTT. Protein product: CASSRQGQWGEAFF. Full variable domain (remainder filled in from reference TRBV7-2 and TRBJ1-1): GAGVSQSPSNKVTEKGKDVELRCDPISGHTALYWYRQSLGQGLEFLIYFQGNSAPDKSGLPSDRFSAERTGGSVSTLTIQRTQQEDSAVYLCASSRQGQWGEAFFGQGTRLTVV.

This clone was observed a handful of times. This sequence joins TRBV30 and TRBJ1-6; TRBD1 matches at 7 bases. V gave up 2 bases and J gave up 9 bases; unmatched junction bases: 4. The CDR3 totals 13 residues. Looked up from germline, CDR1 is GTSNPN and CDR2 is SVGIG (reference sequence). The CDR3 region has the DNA TGTGCCTGGAGTCGACAGGGCAGTTCACCCCTCCACTTT. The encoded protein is CAWSRQGSSPLHF. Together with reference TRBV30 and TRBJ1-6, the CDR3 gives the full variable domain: SQTIHQWPATLVQPVGSPLSLECTVEGTSNPNLYWYRQAAGRGLQLLFYSVGIGQISSEVPQNLSASRPQDRQFILSSKKLLLSDSGFYLCAWSRQGSSPLHFGNGTRLTVT.

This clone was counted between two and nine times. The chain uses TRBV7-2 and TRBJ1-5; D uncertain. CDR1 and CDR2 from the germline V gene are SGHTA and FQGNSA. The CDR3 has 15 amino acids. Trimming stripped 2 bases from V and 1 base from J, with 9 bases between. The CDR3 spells CASSLMSLSNQPQHF. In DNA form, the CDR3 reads TGTGCCAGCAGCTTAATGAGTTTGAGCAATCAGCCCCAGCATTTT. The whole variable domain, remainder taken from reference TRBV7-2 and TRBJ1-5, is GAGVSQSPSNKVTEKGKDVELRCDPISGHTALYWYRQSLGQGLEFLIYFQGNSAPDKSGLPSDRFSAERTGGSVSTLTIQRTQQEDSAVYLCASSLMSLSNQPQHFGDGTRLSIL.

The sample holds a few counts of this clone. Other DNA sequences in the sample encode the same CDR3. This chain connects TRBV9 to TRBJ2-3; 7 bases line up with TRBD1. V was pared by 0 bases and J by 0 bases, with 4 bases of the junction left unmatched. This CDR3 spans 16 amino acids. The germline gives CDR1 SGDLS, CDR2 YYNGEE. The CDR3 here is CASSVGTGSSTDTQYF. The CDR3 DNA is TGTGCCAGCAGCGTAGGGACAGGTTCTAGCACAGATACGCAGTATTTT.

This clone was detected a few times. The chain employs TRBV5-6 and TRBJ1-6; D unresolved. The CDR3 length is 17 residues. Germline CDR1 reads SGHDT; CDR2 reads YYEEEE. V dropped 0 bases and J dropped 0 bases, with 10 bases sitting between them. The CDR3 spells CASSLEGGYSYNSPLHF. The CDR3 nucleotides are TGTGCCAGCAGCTTGGAAGGCGGCTACTCCTATAATTCACCCCTCCACTTT.

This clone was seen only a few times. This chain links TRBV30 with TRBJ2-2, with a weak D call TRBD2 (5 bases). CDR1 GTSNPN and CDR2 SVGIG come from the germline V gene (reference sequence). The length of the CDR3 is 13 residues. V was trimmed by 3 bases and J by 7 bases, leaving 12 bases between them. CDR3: CAWSEPGFGELFF. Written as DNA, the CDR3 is TGTGCCTGGAGCGAACCGGGGTTCGGGGAGCTGTTTTTT. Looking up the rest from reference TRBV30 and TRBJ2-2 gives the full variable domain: SQTIHQWPATLVQPVGSPLSLECTVEGTSNPNLYWYRQAAGRGLQLLFYSVGIGQISSEVPQNLSASRPQDRQFILSSKKLLLSDSGFYLCAWSEPGFGELFFGEGSRLTVL.

The CDR3 here is CASTLNSNQPQHF. The CDR3 nucleotides are TGTGCCAGCACCCTTAATAGCAATCAGCCCCAGCATTTT. V usage is TRBV7-2 and J usage is TRBJ1-5; D unresolved. The CDR3 totals 13 residues. Trimming pared 7 bases from V and 0 bases from J, leaving 7 bases between. CDR1 is SGHTA and CDR2 is FQGNSA in the germline V gene.

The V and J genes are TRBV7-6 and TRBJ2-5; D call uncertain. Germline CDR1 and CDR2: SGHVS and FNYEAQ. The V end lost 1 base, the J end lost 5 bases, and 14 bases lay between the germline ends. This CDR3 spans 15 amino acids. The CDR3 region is CASSLGADTWETQYF. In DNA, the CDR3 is TGTGCCAGCAGCTTAGGGGCTGATACCTGGGAGACCCAGTACTTC.

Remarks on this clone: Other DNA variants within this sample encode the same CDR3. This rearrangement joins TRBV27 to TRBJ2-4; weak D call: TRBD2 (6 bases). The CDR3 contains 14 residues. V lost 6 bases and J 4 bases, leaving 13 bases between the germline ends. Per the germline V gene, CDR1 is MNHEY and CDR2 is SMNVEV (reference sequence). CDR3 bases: TGTGCCAGCAGGACCGGGACTGGAAAAAACATTCAGTACTTC. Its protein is CASRTGTGKNIQYF.

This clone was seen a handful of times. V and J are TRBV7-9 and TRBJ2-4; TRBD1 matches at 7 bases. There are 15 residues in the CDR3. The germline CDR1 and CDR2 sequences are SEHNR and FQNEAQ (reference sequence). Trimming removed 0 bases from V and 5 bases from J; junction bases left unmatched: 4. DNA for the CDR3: TGTGCCAGCAGCTTAGCTCCGGGACAGCAAAACATTCAGTACTTC. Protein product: CASSLAPGQQNIQYF.

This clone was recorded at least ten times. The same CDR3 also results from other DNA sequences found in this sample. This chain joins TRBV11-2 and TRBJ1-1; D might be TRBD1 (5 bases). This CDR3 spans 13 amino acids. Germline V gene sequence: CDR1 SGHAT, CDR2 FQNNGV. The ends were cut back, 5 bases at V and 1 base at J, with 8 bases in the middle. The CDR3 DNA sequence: TGTGCCAGCAGCAACCAGGGGAACACTGAAGCTTTCTTT. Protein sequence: CASSNQGNTEAFF.

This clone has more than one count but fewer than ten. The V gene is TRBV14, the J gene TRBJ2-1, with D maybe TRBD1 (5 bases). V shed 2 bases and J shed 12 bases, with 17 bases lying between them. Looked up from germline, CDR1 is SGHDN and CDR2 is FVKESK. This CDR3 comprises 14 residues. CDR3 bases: TGTGCCAGCAGCCAATCTCGACAGACCTCCACGCAGTTCTTC. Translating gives CASSQSRQTSTQFF.

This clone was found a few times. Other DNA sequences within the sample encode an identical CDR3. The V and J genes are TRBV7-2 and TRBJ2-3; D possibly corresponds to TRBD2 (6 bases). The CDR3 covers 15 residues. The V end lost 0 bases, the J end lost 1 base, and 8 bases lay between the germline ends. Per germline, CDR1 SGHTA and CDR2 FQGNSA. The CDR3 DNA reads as TGTGCCAGCAGCTTAGCGACGGGGGGCACAGATACGCAGTATTTT. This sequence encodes CASSLATGGTDTQYF.

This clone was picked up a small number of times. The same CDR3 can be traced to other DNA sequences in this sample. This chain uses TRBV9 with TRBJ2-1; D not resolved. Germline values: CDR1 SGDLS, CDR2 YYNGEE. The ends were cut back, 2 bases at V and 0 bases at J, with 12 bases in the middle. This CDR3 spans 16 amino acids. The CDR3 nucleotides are TGTGCCAGCAGCGTGGGGTGGGCGAGCTCCTACAATGAGCAGTTCTTC. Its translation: CASSVGWASSYNEQFF.

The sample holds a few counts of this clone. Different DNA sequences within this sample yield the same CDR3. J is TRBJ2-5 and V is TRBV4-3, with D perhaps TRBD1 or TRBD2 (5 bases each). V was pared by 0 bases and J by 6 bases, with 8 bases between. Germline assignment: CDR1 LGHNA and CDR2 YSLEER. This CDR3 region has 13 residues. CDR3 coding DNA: TGCGCCAGCAGCCAAGATAGGGGACAGACCCAGTACTTC. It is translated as CASSQDRGQTQYF.

CDR3 DNA sequence: TGTGCCAGCAGCGTAGAAGGCAGCTCCTGGACCGGGGAGCTGTTTTTT. Encoded protein: CASSVEGSSWTGELFF. The chain combines TRBV9 with TRBJ2-2; D gene uncertain. Germline lookup yields CDR1 SGDLS and CDR2 YYNGEE. This CDR3 has 16 residues. V dropped 0 bases and J dropped 5 bases, with 14 bases sitting between them.

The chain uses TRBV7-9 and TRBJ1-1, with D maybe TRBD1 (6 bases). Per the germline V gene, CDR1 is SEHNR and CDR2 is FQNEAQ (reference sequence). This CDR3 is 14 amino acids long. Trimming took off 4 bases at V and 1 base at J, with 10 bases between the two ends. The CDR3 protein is CASSSDSTNTEAFF. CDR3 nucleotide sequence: TGTGCCAGCAGCTCGGACAGCACGAACACTGAAGCTTTCTTT.

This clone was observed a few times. The CDR3 region has the DNA TGTGCCAGCAGGGTGGACAGCGTGGATACGCAGTATTTT. It translates to CASRVDSVDTQYF. This chain joins TRBV2 and TRBJ2-3; D might be TRBD1 (6 bases). Germline V lookup: CDR1 SNHLY, CDR2 FYNNEI. There are 13 residues in the CDR3. The germline V and J ends were trimmed by 6 bases and 6 bases, with 13 bases remaining between them.

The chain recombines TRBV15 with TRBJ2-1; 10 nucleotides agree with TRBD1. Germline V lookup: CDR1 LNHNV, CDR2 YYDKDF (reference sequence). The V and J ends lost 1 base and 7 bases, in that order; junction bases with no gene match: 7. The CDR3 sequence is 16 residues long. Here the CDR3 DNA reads TGTGCCACCAGCAGAGCAAGGACAGGGGGTCCGAATGAGCAGTTCTTC. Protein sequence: CATSRARTGGPNEQFF.

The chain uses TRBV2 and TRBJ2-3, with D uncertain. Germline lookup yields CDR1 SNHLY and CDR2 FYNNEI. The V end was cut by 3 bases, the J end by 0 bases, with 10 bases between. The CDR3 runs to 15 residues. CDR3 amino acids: CASSEVAASTDTQYF. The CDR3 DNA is TGTGCCAGCAGTGAGGTGGCAGCTAGCACAGATACGCAGTATTTT.

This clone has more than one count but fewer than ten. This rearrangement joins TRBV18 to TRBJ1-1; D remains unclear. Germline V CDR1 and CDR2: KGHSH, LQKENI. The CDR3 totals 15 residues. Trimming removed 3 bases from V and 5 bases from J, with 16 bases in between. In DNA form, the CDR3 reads TGTGCCAGCTCACCCCGAATGGGCGGCGCAACTGAAGCTTTCTTT. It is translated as CASSPRMGGATEAFF.

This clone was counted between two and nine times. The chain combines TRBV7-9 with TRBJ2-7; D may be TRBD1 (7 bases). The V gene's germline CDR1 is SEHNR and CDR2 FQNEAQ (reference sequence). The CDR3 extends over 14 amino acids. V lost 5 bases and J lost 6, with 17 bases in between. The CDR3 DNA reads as TGTGCCAGCAGCATCACAGGGGACTCAGGCGAGCAGTACTTC. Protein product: CASSITGDSGEQYF.

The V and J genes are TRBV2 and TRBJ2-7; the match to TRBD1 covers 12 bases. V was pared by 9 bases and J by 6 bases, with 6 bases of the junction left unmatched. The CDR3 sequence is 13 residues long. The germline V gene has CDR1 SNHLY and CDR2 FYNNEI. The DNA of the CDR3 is TGTGCCAGTTGGGACAGGGGGCGAAGCGAGCAGTACTTC. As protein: CASWDRGRSEQYF.

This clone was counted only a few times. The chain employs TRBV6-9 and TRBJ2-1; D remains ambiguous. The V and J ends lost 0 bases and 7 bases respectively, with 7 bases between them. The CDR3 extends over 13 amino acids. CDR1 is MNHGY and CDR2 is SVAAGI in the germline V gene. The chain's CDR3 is CASSYSGYNEQFF. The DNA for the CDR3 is TGTGCCAGCAGTTATTCGGGTTATAATGAGCAGTTCTTC.

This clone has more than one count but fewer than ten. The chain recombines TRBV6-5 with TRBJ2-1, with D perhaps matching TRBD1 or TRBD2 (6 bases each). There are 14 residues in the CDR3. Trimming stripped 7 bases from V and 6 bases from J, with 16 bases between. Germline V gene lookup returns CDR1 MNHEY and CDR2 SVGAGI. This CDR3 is CASTYNGGGNEQFF. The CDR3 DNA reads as TGTGCCAGCACGTACAATGGAGGGGGCAATGAGCAGTTCTTC.

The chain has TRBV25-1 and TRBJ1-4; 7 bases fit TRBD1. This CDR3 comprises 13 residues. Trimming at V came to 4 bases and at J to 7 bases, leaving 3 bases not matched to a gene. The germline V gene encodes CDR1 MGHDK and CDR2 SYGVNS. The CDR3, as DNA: TGTGCCAGCAGTGTGGCAGGGGGTGAAAAACTGTTTTTT. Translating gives CASSVAGGEKLFF.

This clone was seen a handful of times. CDR3 nucleotide sequence: TGTGCCAGCTCACGGGGGACAGGGGTACCATCAACTAATGAAAAACTGTTTTTT. This gives the protein CASSRGTGVPSTNEKLFF. This sequence joins TRBV18 and TRBJ1-4, with 10 nucleotides matching TRBD1. The CDR3 spans 18 residues. J gave up 0 bases and V 4 bases, and 8 bases lay outside the gene matches. Germline assignment: CDR1 KGHSH and CDR2 LQKENI. The full variable domain, in which reference TRBV18 and TRBJ1-4 provide the parts outside the CDR3, is NAGVMQNPRHLVRRRGQEARLRCSPMKGHSHVYWYRQLPEEGLKFMVYLQKENIIDESGMPKERFSAEFPKEGPSILRIQQVVRGDSAAYFCASSRGTGVPSTNEKLFFGSGTQLSVL.